The 16 T cell receptor beta chains below were found in one sample sequenced in a study of OX40 agonist ivuxolimab in advanced cancers. Sequencing used immunoSEQ multiplex PCR; TCRdb keeps in-frame clones, though not all of them. The table has about 66,000 clones, around 83% seen once. The sample in question was CD4+ or CD8+ T cells sorted from blood, obtained in a trial of the OX40 agonist ivuxolimab. These receptors were collected from an adult with an advanced solid tumor such as melanoma, head and neck, liver or kidney cancer.

V and J are TRBV29-1 and TRBJ2-1; 10 bases line up with TRBD2. Germline CDR1 reads SQVTM; CDR2 reads ANQGSEA. The CDR3 is 15 amino acids. Unmatched junction bases numbered 10, after V lost 7 bases and J lost 4 bases. The chain's CDR3 is CSASPSGSNYNEQFF. The CDR3 coding sequence is TGCAGCGCATCCCCTAGCGGGAGTAATTACAATGAGCAGTTCTTC.

The V and J genes are TRBV7-8 and TRBJ2-3; 7 nucleotides line up with TRBD2. Germline V lookup: CDR1 SGHVS, CDR2 FQNEAQ. There are 15 residues in the CDR3. With V trimmed by 2 bases and J by 2 bases, 4 bases remained unmatched. The CDR3 DNA sequence: TGTGCCAGCAGCTTATCGCTAGCGGTCACAGATACGCAGTATTTT. It codes for CASSLSLAVTDTQYF.

This sequence joins TRBV29-1 and TRBJ2-3, with D uncertain. From germline, CDR1 is SQVTM and CDR2 ANQGSEA. The CDR3 has 15 amino acids. Trimming stripped 6 bases from V and 0 bases from J, with 16 bases between. This CDR3 is CSVETGSPSTDTQYF. CDR3 nucleotides: TGCAGCGTCGAAACTGGTTCCCCTAGCACAGATACGCAGTATTTT.

This clone was counted between two and nine times. The junction and the germline gene differ at one end; a read error may be behind it. The rearrangement joins TRBV7-9 to TRBJ2-7, with D perhaps given as TRBD1 or TRBD2 (5 bases each). CDR1 and CDR2 from the germline V gene are SEHNR and FQNEAQ (reference sequence). This CDR3 spans 11 amino acids. The CDR3 here is CASRLVGTFPF. The CDR3, as DNA: TGTGCCAGCAGATTAGTAGGGACGTTCCCCTTC. Full variable domain (missing parts from reference TRBV7-9 and TRBJ2-7): DTGVSQNPRHKITKRGQNVTFRCDPISEHNRLYWYRQTLGQGPEFLTYFQNEAQLEKSRLLSDRFSAERPKGSFSTLEIQRTEQGDSAMYLCASRLVGTFPFGPGTRLTVT.

The chain uses TRBV7-8 and TRBJ2-5, with 11 bases aligning to TRBD2. Germline CDR1 SGHVS, CDR2 FQNEAQ. This CDR3 is 17 amino acids long. V trimming: 2 bases; J trimming: 3 bases; junction bases outside the gene matches: 8. CDR3 protein: CASSLTSGRWVEETQYF. Written as DNA, the CDR3 is TGTGCCAGCAGCTTAACTAGCGGGAGATGGGTGGAAGAGACCCAGTACTTC.

This chain uses TRBV5-6 with TRBJ2-1; 8 bases line up with TRBD2. The CDR3 runs to 18 residues. Germline V gene lookup returns CDR1 SGHDT and CDR2 YYEEEE. V lost 1 base and J lost 6; bases outside the gene matches: 15. CDR3 DNA: TGTGCCAGCAGCTTGATGGTCGGGAGGGCCTATCAAGGCAATGAGCAGTTCTTC. This encodes CASSLMVGRAYQGNEQFF. The variable domain in full, with the rest retrieved from reference TRBV5-6 and TRBJ2-1, is DAGVTQSPTHLIKTRGQQVTLRCSPKSGHDTVSWYQQALGQGPQFIFQYYEEEERQRGNFPDRFSGHQFPNYSSELNVNALLLGDSALYLCASSLMVGRAYQGNEQFFGPGTRLTVL.

This chain uses TRBV6-5 with TRBJ2-5; 11 bases line up with TRBD2. The V gene's germline CDR1 is MNHEY and CDR2 SVGAGI. This CDR3 region has 16 residues. J lost 4 bases, V lost 2 bases, and 6 bases had no gene match. Here the CDR3 DNA reads TGTGCCAGCAGTTACATGACTAGCGGGATTGGAGAGACCCAGTACTTC. Amino acid sequence: CASSYMTSGIGETQYF.

This chain links TRBV7-2 with TRBJ2-1; no reliable D call. This CDR3 has 13 amino acids. CDR1 is SGHTA and CDR2 is FQGNSA in the germline V gene. V gave up 1 base and J gave up 9 bases, with 10 bases separating them. The CDR3 spells CASSLGANPEQFF. Here the CDR3 DNA reads TGTGCCAGCAGCTTAGGGGCTAATCCTGAGCAGTTCTTC.

This chain joins TRBV5-1 and TRBJ2-1, with TRBD2 matching 11 bases. CDR1 SGHRS and CDR2 YFSETQ come from the germline V gene. CDR3 size: 15 residues. V was clipped by 4 bases and J by 5 bases; unmatched bases: 5. CDR3 in DNA: TGCGCCAGCAGCGCTATACTAGCGGGGGACAATGAGCAGTTCTTC. As protein: CASSAILAGDNEQFF.

The rearrangement uses TRBV7-2 and TRBJ2-2; possible D gene TRBD2, 5 bases. V was trimmed by 4 bases and J by 5 bases, leaving 14 bases between them. Looked up from germline, CDR1 is SGHTA and CDR2 is FQGNSA. There are 15 residues in the CDR3. DNA for the CDR3: TGTGCCAGCAGCTCCACCCCTGGCGGGACCGGGGAGCTGTTTTTT. The encoded protein is CASSSTPGGTGELFF.

This clone came up a few times. This chain links TRBV6-1 with TRBJ1-1; D unresolved. The CDR3 is 13 residues long. Germline assignment: CDR1 MNHNS and CDR2 SASEGT. V was cut by 4 bases and J by 0 bases, with 6 bases left in between. The CDR3, as DNA: TGTGCCAGCAGTGTTAACATGAACACTGAAGCTTTCTTT. Residues: CASSVNMNTEAFF.

The CDR3 DNA reads as TGTGCCAGCAGCTTGATAGGTAGCGGGAGTGGGATGAGCAATGAGCAGTTCTTC. Its protein product is CASSLIGSGSGMSNEQFF. This sequence joins TRBV5-4 and TRBJ2-1; 9 nucleotides match TRBD2. CDR3 length equals 18 residues. From germline, CDR1 is SGHNT and CDR2 YYREEE (reference sequence). Trimming cost V 1 base and J 6 bases; bases outside gene matches: 14.

This clone was seen a few times. The V gene is TRBV25-1, the J gene TRBJ2-3, with 8 bases matching TRBD1. Germline values: CDR1 MGHDK, CDR2 SYGVNS. The V gene end was trimmed by 7 bases and the J gene end by 5 bases; junction bases not matched to a gene: 11. The CDR3 extends over 15 amino acids. This CDR3 reads CASTISRGRGDTQYF. The DNA for the CDR3 is TGTGCCAGCACCATAAGCAGGGGGCGGGGAGATACGCAGTATTTT.

The chain carries TRBV2 and TRBJ2-3; 7 bases map to TRBD1. The CDR3 extends over 15 amino acids. V dropped 2 bases and J dropped 2; count of bases not matched to a gene: 4. CDR1 is SNHLY and CDR2 is FYNNEI in the germline V gene. The CDR3 DNA reads as TGTGCCAGCAGTGAATCCCAGGGGGTCACAGATACGCAGTATTTT. Residues: CASSESQGVTDTQYF. The variable domain in full, completed from reference TRBV2 and TRBJ2-3, reads EPEVTQTPSHQVTQMGQEVILRCVPISNHLYFYWYRQILGQKVEFLVSFYNNEISEKSEIFDDQFSVERPDGSNFTLKIRSTKLEDSAMYFCASSESQGVTDTQYFGPGTRLTVL.

The chain employs TRBV7-2 and TRBJ1-5, with 7 bases matching TRBD1. The CDR3 consists of 18 residues. Germline assignment: CDR1 SGHTA and CDR2 FQGNSA. Trimming at V came to 1 base and at J to 2 bases, leaving 11 bases not matched to a gene. CDR3 nucleotide sequence: TGTGCCAGCAGCTTAGACGTCAGGGGGTGGTCAGGCAATCAGCCCCAGCATTTT. Its translation: CASSLDVRGWSGNQPQHF.

V usage is TRBV4-2 and J usage is TRBJ2-5, with 10 bases lining up with TRBD2. This CDR3 has 13 residues. The germline V gene encodes CDR1 LGHNA and CDR2 YNFKEQ. Trimming took 7 bases from V and 5 from J; bases not matched to a gene: 4. The CDR3 loop is CASNPSGSETQYF. The CDR3 nucleotides read TGTGCCAGCAACCCTAGCGGGAGCGAGACCCAGTACTTC.